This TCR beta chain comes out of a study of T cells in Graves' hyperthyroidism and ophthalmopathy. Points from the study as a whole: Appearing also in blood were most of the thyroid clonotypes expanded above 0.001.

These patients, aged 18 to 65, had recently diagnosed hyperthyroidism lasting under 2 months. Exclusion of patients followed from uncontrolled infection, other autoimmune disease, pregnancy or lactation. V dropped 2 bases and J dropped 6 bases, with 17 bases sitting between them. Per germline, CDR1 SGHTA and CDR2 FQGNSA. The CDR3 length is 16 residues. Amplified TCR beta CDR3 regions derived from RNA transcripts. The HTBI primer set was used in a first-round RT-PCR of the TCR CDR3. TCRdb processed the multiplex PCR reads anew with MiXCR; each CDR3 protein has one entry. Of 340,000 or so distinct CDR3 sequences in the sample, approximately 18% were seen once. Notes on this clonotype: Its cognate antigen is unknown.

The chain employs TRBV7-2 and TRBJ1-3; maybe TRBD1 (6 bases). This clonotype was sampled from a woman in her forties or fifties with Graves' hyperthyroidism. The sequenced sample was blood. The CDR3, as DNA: TGTGCCAGCAGCTTAACCCCGACAGGATGGGCAAACACCATATATTTT. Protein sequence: CASSLTPTGWANTIYF.